The 4 T cell receptor beta chains below come from one sample, sequenced in a study of T-cell memory formation after mild COVID-19. TCRdb processed the 5' RACE reads anew with MiXCR; each CDR3 protein has one entry. The sample includes some 120,000 distinct CDR3 sequences, about 6.5% seen only once; the top ten take 2% to 2.5%. Input material: PBMCs or a T cell subset sorted from them (not recorded which). The receptors derive from an adult woman who had mild COVID-19 (a few samples of this study predate the infection). Cell type and time point are not known.

The rearrangement links TRBV4-1 to TRBJ1-1; TRBD1 is a possible D gene (6 bases). The CDR3 contains 16 residues. Germline V gene sequence: CDR1 MGHRA, CDR2 YSYEKL. Trimming left V 1 base short and J 1 base short, with 13 bases between. The chain's CDR3 is CASSQGDGGRNTEAFF. As DNA, the CDR3 is TGCGCCAGCAGCCAAGGCGACGGGGGCAGGAACACTGAAGCTTTCTTT.

The genes are TRBV5-6 and TRBJ1-2; tentatively, D is TRBD1 (5 bases). Germline V gene lookup returns CDR1 SGHDT and CDR2 YYEEEE. The CDR3 is 14 residues long. V shed 1 base and J shed 4 bases, with 11 bases lying between them. The DNA of the CDR3 is TGTGCCAGCAGCTTGATCCCAGGGCCCTATGGCTACACCTTC. Translating gives CASSLIPGPYGYTF. Variable domain in full (rest from reference TRBV5-6 and TRBJ1-2): DAGVTQSPTHLIKTRGQQVTLRCSPKSGHDTVSWYQQALGQGPQFIFQYYEEEERQRGNFPDRFSGHQFPNYSSELNVNALLLGDSALYLCASSLIPGPYGYTFGSGTRLTVV.

This clonotype has more than one count but fewer than ten. The chain employs TRBV10-3 and TRBJ1-5; D possibly corresponds to TRBD1 (5 bases). This CDR3 is built from 14 residues. CDR1 and CDR2 (germline): ENHRY, SYGVKD. Trimming stripped 1 base from V and 5 bases from J, with 9 bases between. CDR3 DNA sequence: TGTGCCATCAGTGAGTTGGGGCGCGATCAGCCCCAGCATTTT. Protein sequence: CAISELGRDQPQHF.

The chain has TRBV7-8 and TRBJ2-2, with 7 bases lining up with TRBD2. The CDR3 spans 15 residues. Germline loops: CDR1 SGHVS, CDR2 FQNEAQ. Trimming at V came to 4 bases and at J to 7 bases, leaving 9 bases not matched to a gene. The CDR3 coding sequence is TGTGCCAGCAGCTCAGGGACTATGGGGTTCGGGGAGCTGTTTTTT. Protein product: CASSSGTMGFGELFF. Filled out from reference TRBV7-8 and TRBJ2-2, the complete variable domain reads GAGVSQSPRYKVAKRGQDVALRCDPISGHVSLFWYQQALGQGPEFLTYFQNEAQLDKSGLPSDRFFAERPEGSVSTLKIQRTQQEDSAVYLCASSSGTMGFGELFFGEGSRLTVL.